The sequence of this T cell receptor (beta chain) was determined in a study of control samples from healthy donors and cancer patients. The CDR3 totals 17 residues. The V gene's germline CDR1 is SGHRS and CDR2 YFSETQ. V was clipped by 2 bases and J by 3 bases; unmatched bases: 8. TCRdb keeps only in-frame clones here, not all; method: immunoSEQ multiplex PCR. Altogether around 23,000 clones are present, about 85% being singletons, with the ten largest covering approximately 40%. V usage is TRBV5-1 and J usage is TRBJ2-6, with 7 bases fitting TRBD2. The sequence came from a man between 60 and 75 years old with head and neck cancer. Sequenced input: PBMCs. Here the CDR3 DNA reads TGCGCCAGCAGCTTCCCCGGGGGGAGTCATGGGGCCAACGTCCTGACTTTC. Translation: CASSFPGGSHGANVLTF.